The entry below gives a single T cell receptor beta chain sequence along with its context. This clone's antigen is unknown. There are no base qualities to consult, and no much larger clone falls within one base. The data stem from a study of shared clonotypes between healthy human individuals (dated by TCRdb to 2020 to 2021). In the study overall: The cohort included three men and a couple of women between 18 and 49 years of age. For each donor, three plates each were used for CD4 naive and CD4 memory, two plates were used for CD8 naive, and one plate was used for CD8 memory. Blood TCR repertoires of roughly five healthy adults were deeply sequenced to estimate repertoire size and the extent of clonotype sharing between individuals. To increase sequencing depth and limit assay-specific biases, different laboratories used diverse techniques to prepare libraries and sequence TCR repertoires. Leukapheresis yielded between about 0.94 and 9.5 billion PBMCs per donor.

Using the deep immunoSEQ assay, multiplex PCR amplified TCR CDR3 regions from genomic DNA. Genomic DNA extracted from each cell subset was distributed evenly over all wells of several immunoSEQ 96-well plates, and each plate served as one replicate. For sorted subsets, 150 to 250 ng of genomic DNA, equivalent to around 29,000 T cell genomes, went into each replicate PCR. The purified libraries were quantified using a Qubit 3.0 fluorometer, sized with a Bioanalyzer 2100, and then quantified again using the KAPA Library Quantification kit. Every immunoSEQ 96-well plate was sequenced on a dedicated single-read 150-cycle Illumina NextSeq 550 flow cell. Per the original workflow: Because the immunoSEQ output included only junctional sequences and no quality scores, the filtering could not be the same as the filtering used for full-length reads. To assign V/J genes and CDR3, sequences were annotated using PyIR, a Python wrapper for IgBLAST v1.9, with IMGT germline references. Any read was removed if the V/J assignment was weak (E-value above 1e-6), the CDR3 was missing, or the read contained stop codons, out-of-frame junctions, or ambiguous translated residues. V3J clonotypes were defined as sequences sharing an identical inferred V gene, J gene, and CDR3 amino acid sequence. Percentage overlap between repertoires was computed as shared unique clonotypes divided by the size of the smaller repertoire. RTK rarefaction, the Chao1 estimator, and Recon v2.1 estimates of unobserved clonotypes were used to assess repertoire richness. Generation probabilities were computed with OLGA for all TCRbeta clonotypes obtained by the gDNA method from four donors. TCRdb's version of the immuneACCESS table is confined to in-frame rearrangements and falls short of the full clone set. An unresolved V gene accounts for under half of the shortfall where checked; the remainder is of unknown origin. V and J calls and clone size are as listed in that table; D and trimming were resolved from the DNA. Across this sample there are approximately 2,300,000 clones, with 85% to 95% seen only once. The leading ten clones occupy 0.37% of the sample.

From the cysteine through the phenylalanine, the CDR3 covers 16 amino acids. Only CDR3 DNA remains: 48 bases, in frame from the first base. V is clipped by 5 bases and J by 4 bases, and the sequence between their germline boundaries is 18 bases long. The germline V gene (reference sequence) specifies GTSNPN as CDR1 and SVGIG as CDR2. General conclusions and limits of the study: Sharing across a few donors was observed for approximately 5% of naive CD4, less than 4% of naive CD8, roughly 2.4% of memory CD4, and around 0.4% of memory CD8 clonotypes. Sampling was restricted to blood, and TCR repertoires in tissues likely differ from the TCR repertoires found in blood. Naive subsets generally had larger estimated clonotype richness than memory subsets. Based on pairwise subsampling, the degree of clonotype sharing among donors was expected to be affected by sequencing depth. Even with the large sequencing depth, rarefaction of the sorted-subset datasets indicated that sequencing was incomplete. Because the study included only a small number of donors, the genetic and exposure-history diversity represented was limited. Compared with non-shared clonotypes, clonotypes shared by all four sorted-subset donors had higher generation probabilities.

The donors were healthy, HIV-negative adults who had no recently reported acute infections or vaccinations. Only Caucasian adults living in Nashville, Tennessee, USA were represented among the donors. CD4+ T cells were enriched by magnetic negative selection; naive cells were then positively selected on CD45RA, and the negative fraction formed the memory subset. Blood was collected by leukapheresis, and PBMCs were isolated by Ficoll-Histopaque density gradient centrifugation and then cryopreserved in liquid nitrogen vapor phase. Purity and quantity of every magnetically sorted T cell population were checked by analytical flow cytometry. Genomic DNA was isolated from each sorted fraction and quantified by UV absorbance on a Nanodrop 2000c.

The sequenced material came from naive CD4+ T cells from PBMCs. Per the publication, the cell subset or site label means: CD45RA+ positively selected. The chain is encoded by TRBV30 joined to TRBJ1-6; no D gene call is confident. This TCR was sampled from a man aged 18 to 35 in good health. Some clones in this sample may be carry-over from other donors' samples. CDR3 reads: CAWQKDILGYNSPLHF. The bases read TGTGCCTGGCAAAAAGACATACTCGGGTATAATTCACCCCTCCACTTT.